Following are 16 T cell receptor beta chains from one sample sequenced in a study of blood T cell repertoires in COVID-19. Data came from immunoSEQ multiplex PCR; TCRdb stores just in-frame clones and leaves some out. The repertoire holds 300,000 to 400,000 clones, with roughly 89% as singletons. Sequenced: PBMCs or T cells enriched from blood (not recorded which). Every receptor here comes from a man in his fifties or sixties who had recovered from COVID-19.

This sequence joins TRBV7-3 and TRBJ2-1; TRBD2 aligns across 10 bases. CDR1 and CDR2 (germline): SGHTA, FQGTGA. Unmatched junction bases numbered 8, after V lost 2 bases and J lost 7 bases. The CDR3 runs to 16 residues. CDR3 loop: CASSLGLTSGLNEQFF. The CDR3 DNA reads as TGTGCCAGCAGCTTAGGGTTGACTAGCGGGCTAAATGAGCAGTTCTTC.

The V gene is TRBV5-1, the J gene TRBJ1-5; 7 nucleotides align to TRBD1. The CDR3 sequence is 15 residues long. The trim removed 0 bases at V and 7 bases at J, leaving 7 bases unmatched. Germline loops: CDR1 SGHRS, CDR2 YFSETQ. The CDR3 coding sequence is TGCGCCAGCAGCTTGGTAGGGGGCGCAGACCAGCCCCAGCATTTT. Translation gives CASSLVGGADQPQHF.

The chain links TRBV28 to TRBJ2-7; the match to TRBD2 covers 8 bases. Per the germline V gene, CDR1 is MDHEN and CDR2 is SYDVKM. The length of the CDR3 is 14 residues. J gave up 1 base and V 7 bases, and 6 bases lay outside the gene matches. The chain's CDR3 is CASTKSSGSYEQYF. The CDR3 DNA is TGTGCCAGCACCAAATCTAGCGGGTCCTACGAGCAGTACTTC.

The CDR3 is CASSVGQGGTSIEEQYF. CDR3 nucleotide sequence: TGTGCCAGCAGCGTGGGACAGGGCGGGACTAGCATCGAAGAGCAGTACTTC. V and J are TRBV9 and TRBJ2-7; either TRBD1 or TRBD2 may fit D (9 bases each). Germline assignment: CDR1 SGDLS and CDR2 YYNGEE. V lost 2 bases and J 7 bases, leaving 25 bases between the germline ends. This CDR3 region has 17 residues.

This chain connects TRBV5-1 to TRBJ1-2, with TRBD1 identical over 9 bases. The germline CDR1 and CDR2 sequences are SGHRS and YFSETQ. CDR3 length: 14 amino acids. V was pared by 6 bases and J by 8 bases, with 11 bases of the junction left unmatched. CDR3 region: CASTRQGEGFGYTF. CDR3 coding DNA: TGCGCCAGCACGCGACAGGGGGAAGGGTTCGGCTACACCTTC.

The chain joins TRBV9 to TRBJ2-5, with D perhaps TRBD2 (6 bases). CDR1 is SGDLS, CDR2 YYNGEE, per germline. The V and J ends lost 0 bases and 5 bases respectively, with 11 bases between them. The CDR3 length is 14 residues. The CDR3 nucleotides read TGTGCCAGCAGCGTAGCAGGGACTGTGGAGACCCAGTACTTC. Translating gives CASSVAGTVETQYF. The full variable domain, with the rest looked up from reference TRBV9 and TRBJ2-5, is DSGVTQTPKHLITATGQRVTLRCSPRSGDLSVYWYQQSLDQGLQFLIQYYNGEERAKGNILERFSAQQFPDLHSELNLSSLELGDSALYFCASSVAGTVETQYFGPGTRLLVL.

The J gene is TRBJ2-5, the V gene TRBV5-1; D is ambiguous. The CDR3 loop spans 12 amino acids. Germline loops: CDR1 SGHRS, CDR2 YFSETQ. V shed 4 bases and J shed 5 bases, with 9 bases lying between them. As DNA, the CDR3 is TGCGCCAGCAGCCTACAGACGGAGACCCAGTACTTC. Encoded protein: CASSLQTETQYF. The whole variable domain, remainder taken from reference TRBV5-1 and TRBJ2-5, is KAGVTQTPRYLIKTRGQQVTLSCSPISGHRSVSWYQQTPGQGLQFLFEYFSETQRNKGNFPGRFSGRQFSNSRSEMNVSTLELGDSALYLCASSLQTETQYFGPGTRLLVL.

Written as DNA, the CDR3 is TGCGCCAGCAGCTTGCTGCTTAGCGGGAGCCAAGAGACCCAGTACTTC. It is translated as CASSLLLSGSQETQYF. This chain uses TRBV5-1 with TRBJ2-5, with 9 bases aligning to TRBD2. Per the germline V gene, CDR1 is SGHRS and CDR2 is YFSETQ. The CDR3 is 16 amino acids. The ends lost 1 base at V and 1 base at J; junction bases unmatched: 5.

This clone turned up a few times. The rearrangement uses TRBV5-4 and TRBJ2-7, with TRBD1 matching over 7 bases. CDR3 length: 15 amino acids. The germline gives CDR1 SGHNT, CDR2 YYREEE (reference sequence). Losses at the gene ends were 3 bases for V and 2 bases for J; bases not matched to a gene: 8. The CDR3 nucleotides read TGTGCCAGCAGCTGGGGTACGGGACAGACCTACGAGCAGTACTTC. The encoded protein is CASSWGTGQTYEQYF.

The chain is built from TRBV9 and TRBJ2-7, with D possibly being TRBD1 (8 bases). CDR1 SGDLS and CDR2 YYNGEE come from the germline V gene. V lost 0 bases, J lost 2 bases, and 18 bases lay in between. This CDR3 contains 17 residues. The CDR3 is CASSVGAGVRGPYEQYF. CDR3 DNA sequence: TGTGCCAGCAGCGTAGGGGCGGGAGTCAGGGGGCCCTACGAGCAGTACTTC.

This chain connects TRBV3-1 (or the pseudogene TRBV3-2) to TRBJ2-7, with D possibly matching TRBD1 (5 bases). The germline CDR1 and CDR2 sequences are LGHDT and YNNKEL (reference sequence). The CDR3 extends over 14 amino acids. The V end lost 0 bases, the J end lost 3 bases, and 9 bases lay between the germline ends. CDR3 loop: CASSQDRGVYEQYF. Written as DNA, the CDR3 is TGTGCCAGCAGCCAAGATAGGGGTGTCTACGAGCAGTACTTC.

V is TRBV4-3 and J is TRBJ1-1; D unresolved. Trimming removed 0 bases at V and 1 base at J, with 3 bases between. The CDR3 length is 13 residues. Per the germline V gene, CDR1 is LGHNA and CDR2 is YSLEER. The CDR3 is CASSQDRNTEAFF. CDR3 sequence (DNA): TGCGCCAGCAGCCAAGACAGGAACACTGAAGCTTTCTTT.

This clone has just one count. This sequence joins TRBV24-1 and TRBJ2-2, with D perhaps TRBD1 (5 bases). Germline assignment: CDR1 KGHDR and CDR2 SFDVKD. The CDR3 is made up of 13 amino acids. The germline V and J ends were trimmed by 9 bases and 8 bases, with 15 bases remaining between them. The CDR3 nucleotides are TGTGCCACCGCGCACCAGGGTGGGGGGGAGCTGTTTTTT. As protein: CATAHQGGGELFF.

The chain couples TRBV11-2 to TRBJ2-4, with a weak D call TRBD2 (6 bases). Per the germline V gene, CDR1 is SGHAT and CDR2 is FQNNGV. The CDR3 loop spans 13 amino acids. Trimming took off 2 bases at V and 9 bases at J, with 11 bases between the two ends. CDR3 region: CASSLPGVVIQYF. The CDR3 nucleotides read TGTGCCAGCAGCTTACCGGGAGTGGTCATTCAGTACTTC. Full variable domain (missing parts from reference TRBV11-2 and TRBJ2-4): EAGVAQSPRYKIIEKRQSVAFWCNPISGHATLYWYQQILGQGPKLLIQFQNNGVVDDSQLPKDRFSAERLKGVDSTLKIQPAKLEDSAVYLCASSLPGVVIQYFGAGTRLSVL.

This chain links TRBV7-3 with TRBJ2-1; D might be TRBD1 (7 bases). V dropped 3 bases and J dropped 7 bases, with 22 bases sitting between them. Germline loops: CDR1 SGHTA, CDR2 FQGTGA. CDR3 length: 17 amino acids. The DNA of the CDR3 is TGTGCCAGCAGCTTGGGGAATTTTGGACAGGAGGGGAATGAGCAGTTCTTC. Translating it yields CASSLGNFGQEGNEQFF.

This clone was detected a few times. The chain is built from TRBV7-2 and TRBJ1-4, with D maybe TRBD1 (5 bases). V was clipped by 1 base and J by 8 bases, with 11 bases between them. The CDR3 consists of 14 residues. CDR1 SGHTA and CDR2 FQGNSA come from the germline V gene. CDR3 residues: CASSLGFGGEKLFF. In DNA form, the CDR3 reads TGTGCCAGCAGCTTAGGGTTCGGGGGGGAAAAACTGTTTTTT.